The 26 T cell receptor beta chains given below trace back to one sample, sequenced in a study of OX40 agonist ivuxolimab in advanced cancers. TCRdb keeps only in-frame clones here, not all; method: immunoSEQ multiplex PCR. The data contain tens of thousands of clones, approximately 88% of them seen just once; the ten biggest clones take up 18%. Sequenced here: CD4+ or CD8+ T cells sorted from blood, sampled in a trial of the OX40 agonist ivuxolimab. These receptors all stem from an adult with an advanced solid tumor such as melanoma, head and neck, liver or kidney cancer.

The chain links TRBV4-1 to TRBJ1-1; D unresolved. The CDR3 loop spans 12 amino acids. Germline assignment: CDR1 MGHRA and CDR2 YSYEKL. V gave up 1 base and J gave up 2 bases, with 2 bases separating them. CDR3 loop: CASSQVNTEAFF. The CDR3 DNA follows: TGCGCCAGCAGCCAAGTTAACACTGAAGCTTTCTTT.

This clone appeared once. The chain recombines TRBV11-1 with TRBJ2-7; D gene unclear. CDR3 size: 14 residues. The germline gives CDR1 SGHAT, CDR2 FQDESV (reference sequence). V gave up 1 base and J gave up 2 bases, with 9 bases separating them. The chain's CDR3 is CASSLGRTPYEQYF. The CDR3, as DNA: TGTGCCAGCAGCTTAGGCAGGACCCCCTACGAGCAGTACTTC.

The gene calls are TRBV11-2 and TRBJ1-1; D is unresolved. Germline CDR1 and CDR2: SGHAT and FQNNGV. V lost 3 bases, J lost 7 bases, and 27 bases lay in between. CDR3 length: 18 residues. For the CDR3, the DNA is TGTGCCAGCAGCTTCTTGCCACTGAGGACCGACCCGAACCATGAAGCTTTCTTT. Translating it yields CASSFLPLRTDPNHEAFF.

The chain recombines TRBV11-3 with TRBJ2-3; possibly TRBD2 for D (6 bases). CDR1 SGHNT and CDR2 YENEEA come from the germline V gene. The CDR3 spans 14 residues. The V and J ends lost 1 base and 4 bases respectively, with 9 bases between them. The CDR3 coding sequence is TGTGCCAGCAGCTTAGCGGGGGAATCAGATACGCAGTATTTT. Amino acids: CASSLAGESDTQYF.

The V and J genes are TRBV28 and TRBJ2-2, with 9 positions matching TRBD2. This CDR3 contains 15 residues. Germline values: CDR1 MDHEN, CDR2 SYDVKM. The junction had 4 bases not matched to a gene; V was cut back by 4 bases and J by 4 bases. CDR3 sequence (DNA): TGTGCCAGCAGTTCAATAGCGGGGGCCACCGGGGAGCTGTTTTTT. Its protein product is CASSSIAGATGELFF.

Here the CDR3 DNA reads TGTGCCAGCAGCTTCACGGGGAGGGCAGAAGAGACCCAGTACTTC. Encoded protein: CASSFTGRAEETQYF. The chain joins TRBV7-9 to TRBJ2-5, with 7 bases matching TRBD2. V was clipped by 3 bases and J by 3 bases; unmatched bases: 7. CDR1 is SEHNR and CDR2 is FQNEAQ in the germline V gene (reference sequence). This CDR3 has 15 amino acids.

This clone was seen a few times. One junction end disagrees with the germline gene, perhaps due to a read error. This chain uses TRBV6-1 with TRBJ2-5; D ambiguous. The CDR3 runs 14 residues. Germline loops: CDR1 MNHNS, CDR2 SASEGT. In DNA, the CDR3 is TGTGCCAGCAGTCACAACCGTAAACAAGGGACCCAGTACTTC. Translated: CASSHNRKQGTQYF.

CDR3 sequence reads: CASSAGGNQPQHF. CDR3 nucleotides: TGCGCCAGCAGTGCGGGTGGCAATCAGCCCCAGCATTTT. The chain is built from TRBV10-2 and TRBJ1-5; D remains unclear. The V gene lost 4 bases and the J gene lost 2 bases, with 6 bases spanning the gap. CDR3 length: 13 amino acids. Per the germline V gene, CDR1 is WSHSY and CDR2 is SAAADI.

The V gene is TRBV11-2, the J gene TRBJ1-1; D gene ambiguous. The CDR3 has 13 residues. Germline CDR1 and CDR2: SGHAT and FQNNGV. Trimming pared 1 base from V and 7 bases from J, leaving 10 bases between. The CDR3 sequence is CASSLGTPNEAFF. CDR3 DNA sequence: TGTGCCAGCAGCTTAGGGACCCCAAATGAAGCTTTCTTT.

The chain joins TRBV7-2 to TRBJ2-3, with a weak D call TRBD1 (5 bases). This CDR3 is built from 18 residues. Trimming cost V 5 bases and J 2 bases, with 23 bases left between them. In germline, CDR1 is SGHTA, CDR2 FQGNSA. In nucleotides, the CDR3 is TGTGCCAGCAGCCCCGAGCCCGACAGCTCCCCTGTCACAGATACGCAGTATTTT. Its protein product is CASSPEPDSSPVTDTQYF.

This clone was counted many times. The genes are TRBV5-8 and TRBJ2-1; D is undetermined. CDR1 and CDR2 from the germline V gene are SGHTS and YDEGEE. There are 15 residues in the CDR3. Trimming removed 4 bases from V and 0 bases from J, with 11 bases in between. CDR3 in amino acids: CASSPDVPSYNEQFF. The CDR3 nucleotides are TGTGCCAGCAGCCCCGACGTACCCTCCTACAATGAGCAGTTCTTC.

The chain couples TRBV6-1 to TRBJ2-7; tentatively, D is TRBD1 (5 bases). Germline V gene data show CDR1 as MNHNS and CDR2 as SASEGT. This CDR3 region has 16 residues. V was pared by 3 bases and J by 3 bases, with 18 bases between. In DNA form, the CDR3 reads TGTGCCAGCAGTGATGACACCGCGGACACCTACTACGAGCAGTACGTC. Protein sequence: CASSDDTADTYYEQYV.

The chain has TRBV28 and TRBJ2-5; TRBD1 aligns across 9 bases. CDR3 length: 14 amino acids. In germline, CDR1 is MDHEN, CDR2 SYDVKM. The junction had 5 bases not matched to a gene; V was cut back by 5 bases and J by 4 bases. The CDR3 here is CASSNGQGRETQYF. The CDR3 nucleotides read TGTGCCAGCAGTAACGGACAGGGGCGAGAGACCCAGTACTTC.

The rearrangement uses TRBV2 and TRBJ2-1; no reliable D call. The CDR3 loop spans 13 amino acids. The germline V gene encodes CDR1 SNHLY and CDR2 FYNNEI. Trimming took off 1 base at V and 5 bases at J, with 6 bases between the two ends. The CDR3 DNA sequence: TGTGCCAGCAGTGAAGGCTACAACAATGAGCAGTTCTTC. It is translated as CASSEGYNNEQFF. Full variable domain (missing parts from reference TRBV2 and TRBJ2-1): EPEVTQTPSHQVTQMGQEVILRCVPISNHLYFYWYRQILGQKVEFLVSFYNNEISEKSEIFDDQFSVERPDGSNFTLKIRSTKLEDSAMYFCASSEGYNNEQFFGPGTRLTVL.

The chain employs TRBV5-6 and TRBJ1-2; D not certain. V was shortened by 6 bases and J by 4 bases, with 13 bases between the two germline ends. Germline CDR1 reads SGHDT; CDR2 reads YYEEEE. The CDR3 is 13 amino acids. The DNA of the CDR3 is TGTGCCAGCACGGGTAGGGTTAGCTATGGCTACACCTTC. Its protein product is CASTGRVSYGYTF.

This chain joins TRBV27 and TRBJ2-3, with D tentatively TRBD2 (6 bases). Germline V gene lookup returns CDR1 MNHEY and CDR2 SMNVEV (reference sequence). There are 13 residues in the CDR3. V was cut by 3 bases and J by 3 bases, with 7 bases left in between. The CDR3 bases are TGTGCCAGCAGTTTCGGAGGGACAGATACGCAGTATTTT. Its protein product is CASSFGGTDTQYF.

By share of the sample, this clone is medium-sized. The chain has TRBV2 and TRBJ2-1, with 9 bases that match TRBD1. Germline CDR1 SNHLY, CDR2 FYNNEI. The CDR3 sequence is 15 residues long. J lost 9 bases, V lost 3 bases, and 9 bases had no gene match. The CDR3 coding sequence is TGTGCCAGCAGTGACTTTTTGGGACAGGGTGGTGAGCAGTTCTTC. It translates to CASSDFLGQGGEQFF. The complete variable domain, with remaining parts taken from reference TRBV2 and TRBJ2-1, reads EPEVTQTPSHQVTQMGQEVILRCVPISNHLYFYWYRQILGQKVEFLVSFYNNEISEKSEIFDDQFSVERPDGSNFTLKIRSTKLEDSAMYFCASSDFLGQGGEQFFGPGTRLTVL.

The chain combines TRBV7-2 with TRBJ2-3; 7 bases line up with TRBD1. This CDR3 comprises 14 residues. V lost 6 bases, J lost 7 bases, and 10 bases stayed unmatched. CDR1 and CDR2 (germline): SGHTA, FQGNSA. The CDR3 sequence is CASSFSGTAHTQYF. The DNA of the CDR3 is TGTGCCAGCAGTTTCTCCGGGACAGCGCATACGCAGTATTTT.

V is TRBV11-2 and J is TRBJ2-2; 8 bases line up with TRBD1. V was clipped by 1 base and J by 1 base; unmatched bases: 2. The length of the CDR3 is 16 residues. Germline loops: CDR1 SGHAT, CDR2 FQNNGV. The CDR3 protein is CASSLGGQGNTGELFF. Here the CDR3 DNA reads TGTGCCAGCAGCTTAGGCGGACAGGGGAACACCGGGGAGCTGTTTTTT.

The rearrangement joins TRBV6-6 to TRBJ2-2, with D possibly TRBD2 on 6 matching bases. The germline V gene has CDR1 MNHNY and CDR2 SVGAGI (reference sequence). The CDR3 extends over 12 amino acids. Trimming cost V 10 bases and J 7 bases, with 13 bases left between them. CDR3 loop: CAIRLENGELFF. The DNA for the CDR3 is TGTGCCATCAGACTAGAGAACGGGGAGCTGTTTTTT.

This sequence joins TRBV14 and TRBJ2-3; D is possibly TRBD2 (6 bases). V lost 0 bases and J 0 bases, leaving 10 bases between the germline ends. The CDR3 has 16 amino acids. In germline, CDR1 is SGHDN, CDR2 FVKESK. The CDR3 region is CASSQDFRGSTDTQYF. CDR3 in DNA: TGTGCCAGCAGCCAAGATTTTCGGGGGAGCACAGATACGCAGTATTTT.

The gene calls are TRBV5-4 and TRBJ2-7, with TRBD1 identical over 8 bases. There are 12 residues in the CDR3. Germline V gives CDR1 SGHNT, CDR2 YYREEE (reference sequence). J gave up 6 bases and V 4 bases, and 3 bases lay outside the gene matches. Written as DNA, the CDR3 is TGTGCCAGCAGCAGGACAGGGCCCGAGCAGTACGTC. Its protein product is CASSRTGPEQYV.

This clone was observed a few times. The V and J genes are TRBV4-3 and TRBJ1-1; D is uncertain. The ends were cut back, 3 bases at V and 5 bases at J, with 7 bases in the middle. The CDR3 has 12 residues. The V gene's germline CDR1 is LGHNA and CDR2 YSLEER. The CDR3 region is CASSHGVTEAFF. The CDR3 DNA reads TGCGCCAGCAGCCATGGAGTAACTGAAGCTTTCTTT.

This clone was recorded only once. This chain connects TRBV15 to TRBJ1-1, with a weak D call TRBD1 (5 bases). The germline gives CDR1 LNHNV, CDR2 YYDKDF (reference sequence). The ends were cut back, 1 base at V and 5 bases at J, with 20 bases in the middle. CDR3 length equals 17 residues. CDR3 region: CATSRAVGRLSGTEAFF. CDR3 sequence (DNA): TGTGCCACCAGCAGAGCTGTCGGCAGGTTATCAGGGACTGAAGCTTTCTTT.

This chain links TRBV28 with TRBJ2-5; 8 bases line up with TRBD2. V was clipped by 10 bases and J by 4 bases; unmatched bases: 11. The CDR3 contains 14 residues. CDR1 MDHEN and CDR2 SYDVKM come from the germline V gene. For the CDR3, the DNA is TGTGCCACCCGAGGAGCGGGGGAGGCAGAGACCCAGTACTTC. Its protein product is CATRGAGEAETQYF.

The chain recombines TRBV4-3 with TRBJ1-1, with no clear D. The CDR3 is made up of 14 amino acids. Per the germline V gene, CDR1 is LGHNA and CDR2 is YSLEER. The V and J ends lost 4 bases and 4 bases respectively, with 13 bases between them. The CDR3 sequence is CASSLVGSSTEAFF. The DNA of the CDR3 is TGCGCCAGCAGCCTCGTAGGGAGCAGCACTGAAGCTTTCTTT.